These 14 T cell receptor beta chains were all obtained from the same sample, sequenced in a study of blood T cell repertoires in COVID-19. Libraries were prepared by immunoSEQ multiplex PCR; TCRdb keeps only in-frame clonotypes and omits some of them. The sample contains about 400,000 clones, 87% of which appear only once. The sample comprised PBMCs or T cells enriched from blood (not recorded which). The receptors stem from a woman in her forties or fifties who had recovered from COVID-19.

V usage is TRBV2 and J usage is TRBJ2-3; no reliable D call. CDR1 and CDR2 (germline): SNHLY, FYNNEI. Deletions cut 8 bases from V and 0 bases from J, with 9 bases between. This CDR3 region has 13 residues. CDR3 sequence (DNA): TGTGCCAGCTGGCGGCTGAGCACAGATACGCAGTATTTT. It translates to CASWRLSTDTQYF.

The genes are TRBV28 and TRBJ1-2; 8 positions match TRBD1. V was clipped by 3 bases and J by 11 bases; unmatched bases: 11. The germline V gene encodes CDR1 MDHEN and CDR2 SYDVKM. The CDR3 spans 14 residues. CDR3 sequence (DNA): TGTGCCAGCAGTTTCGCGGGACAGGATGGCGGGTACACCTTC. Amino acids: CASSFAGQDGGYTF.

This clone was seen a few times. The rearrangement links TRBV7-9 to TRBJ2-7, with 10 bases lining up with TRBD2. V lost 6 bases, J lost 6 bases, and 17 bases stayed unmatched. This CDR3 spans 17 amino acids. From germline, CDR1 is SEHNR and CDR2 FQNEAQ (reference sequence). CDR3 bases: TGTGCCAGCAGTAACGCCGCCCTAGCGGGGGCCTTCGCCGAGCAGTACTTC. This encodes CASSNAALAGAFAEQYF.

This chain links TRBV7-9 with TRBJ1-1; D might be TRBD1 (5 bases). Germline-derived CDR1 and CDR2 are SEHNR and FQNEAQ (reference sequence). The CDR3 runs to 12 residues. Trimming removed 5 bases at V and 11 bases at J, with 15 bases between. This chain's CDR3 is CASSEGLLAAFF. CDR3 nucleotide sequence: TGTGCCAGCAGCGAGGGACTTCTGGCGGCTTTCTTT.

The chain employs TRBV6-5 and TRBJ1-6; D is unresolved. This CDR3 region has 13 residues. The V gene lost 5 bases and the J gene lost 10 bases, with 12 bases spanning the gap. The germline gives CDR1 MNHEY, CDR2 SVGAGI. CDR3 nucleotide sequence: TGTGCCAGCAGTAATACTCTCGAATCACCCCTCCACTTT. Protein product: CASSNTLESPLHF.

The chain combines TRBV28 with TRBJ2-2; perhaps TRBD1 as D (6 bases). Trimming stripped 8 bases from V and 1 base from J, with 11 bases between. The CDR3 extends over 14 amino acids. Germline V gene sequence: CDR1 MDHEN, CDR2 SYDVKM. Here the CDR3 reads CASLKTGNTGELFF. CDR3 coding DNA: TGTGCCAGCTTAAAGACAGGGAACACCGGGGAGCTGTTTTTT.

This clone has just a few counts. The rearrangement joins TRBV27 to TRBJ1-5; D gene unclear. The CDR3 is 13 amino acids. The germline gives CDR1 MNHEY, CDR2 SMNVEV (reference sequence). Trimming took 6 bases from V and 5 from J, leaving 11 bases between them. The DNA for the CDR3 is TGTGCCAGCAGCTGGAGGTTGGATCAGCCCCAGCATTTT. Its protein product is CASSWRLDQPQHF.

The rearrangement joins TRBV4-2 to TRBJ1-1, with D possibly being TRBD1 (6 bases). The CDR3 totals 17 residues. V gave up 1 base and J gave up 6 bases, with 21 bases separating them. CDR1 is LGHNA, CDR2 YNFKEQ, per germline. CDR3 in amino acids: CASSQAATGWVKAEAFF. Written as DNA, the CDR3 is TGTGCCAGCAGCCAAGCTGCCACAGGGTGGGTAAAAGCTGAAGCTTTCTTT.

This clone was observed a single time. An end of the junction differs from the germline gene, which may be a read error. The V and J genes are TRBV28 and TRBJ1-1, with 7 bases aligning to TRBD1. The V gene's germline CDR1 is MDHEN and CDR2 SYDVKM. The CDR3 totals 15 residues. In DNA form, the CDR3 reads TGTGCCAGCAGTTTATTCATCGACAGGGAGTTAGAAGGTTTCTTT. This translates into CASSLFIDRELEGFF.

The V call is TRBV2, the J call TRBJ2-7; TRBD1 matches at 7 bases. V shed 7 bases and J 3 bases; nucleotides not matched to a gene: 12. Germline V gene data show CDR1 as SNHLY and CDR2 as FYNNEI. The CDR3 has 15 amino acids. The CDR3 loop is CASTDNRQGDYEQYF. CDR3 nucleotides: TGTGCCAGCACGGACAATCGACAGGGCGACTACGAGCAGTACTTC.

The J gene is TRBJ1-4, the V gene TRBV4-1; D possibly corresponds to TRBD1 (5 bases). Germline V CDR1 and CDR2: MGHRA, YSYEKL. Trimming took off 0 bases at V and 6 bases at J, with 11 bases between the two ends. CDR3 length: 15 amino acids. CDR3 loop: CASSQDGKGYEKLFF. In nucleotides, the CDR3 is TGCGCCAGCAGCCAAGATGGAAAGGGGTATGAAAAACTGTTTTTT.

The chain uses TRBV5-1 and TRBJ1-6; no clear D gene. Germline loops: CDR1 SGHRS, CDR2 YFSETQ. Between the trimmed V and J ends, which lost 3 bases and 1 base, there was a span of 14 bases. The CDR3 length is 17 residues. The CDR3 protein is CASSSQSGSSYNSPLHF. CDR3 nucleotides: TGCGCCAGCAGCTCCCAGAGCGGCAGTTCCTATAATTCACCCCTCCACTTT.

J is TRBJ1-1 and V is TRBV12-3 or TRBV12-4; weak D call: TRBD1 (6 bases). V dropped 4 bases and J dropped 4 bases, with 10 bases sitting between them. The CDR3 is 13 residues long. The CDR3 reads CASSYQGSTEAFF. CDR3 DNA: TGTGCCAGCAGTTACCAGGGGAGCACTGAAGCTTTCTTT.

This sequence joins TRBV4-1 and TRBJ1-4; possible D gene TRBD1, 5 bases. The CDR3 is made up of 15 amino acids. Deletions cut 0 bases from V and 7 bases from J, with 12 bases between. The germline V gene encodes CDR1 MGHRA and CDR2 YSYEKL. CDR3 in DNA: TGCGCCAGCAGCCAAGATTTCGGCAGGGTTGAAAAACTGTTTTTT. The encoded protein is CASSQDFGRVEKLFF.